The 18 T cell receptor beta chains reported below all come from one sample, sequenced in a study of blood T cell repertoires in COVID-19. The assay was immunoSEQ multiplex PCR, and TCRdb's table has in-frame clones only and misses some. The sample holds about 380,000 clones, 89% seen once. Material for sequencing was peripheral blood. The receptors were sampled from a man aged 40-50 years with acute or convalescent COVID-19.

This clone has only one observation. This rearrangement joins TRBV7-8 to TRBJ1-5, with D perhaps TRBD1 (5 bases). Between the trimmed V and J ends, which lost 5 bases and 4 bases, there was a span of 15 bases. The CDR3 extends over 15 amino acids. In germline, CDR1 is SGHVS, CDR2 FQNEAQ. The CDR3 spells CASSQRDSYNQPQHF. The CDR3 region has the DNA TGTGCCAGCAGCCAGAGAGACAGCTATAATCAGCCCCAGCATTTT. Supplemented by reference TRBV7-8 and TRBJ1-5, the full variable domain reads GAGVSQSPRYKVAKRGQDVALRCDPISGHVSLFWYQQALGQGPEFLTYFQNEAQLDKSGLPSDRFFAERPEGSVSTLKIQRTQQEDSAVYLCASSQRDSYNQPQHFGDGTRLSIL.

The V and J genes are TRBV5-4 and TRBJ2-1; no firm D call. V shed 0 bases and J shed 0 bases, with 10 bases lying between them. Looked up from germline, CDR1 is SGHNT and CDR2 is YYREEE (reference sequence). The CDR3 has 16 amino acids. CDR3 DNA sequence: TGTGCCAGCAGCTTGGGGTCCCTCAGCTCCTACAATGAGCAGTTCTTC. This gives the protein CASSLGSLSSYNEQFF.

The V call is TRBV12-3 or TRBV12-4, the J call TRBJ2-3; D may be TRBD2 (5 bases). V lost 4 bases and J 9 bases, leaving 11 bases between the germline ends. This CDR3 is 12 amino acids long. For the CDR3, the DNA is TGTGCCAGCAGTTCAACTAGTCAGACGCAGTATTTT. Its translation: CASSSTSQTQYF.

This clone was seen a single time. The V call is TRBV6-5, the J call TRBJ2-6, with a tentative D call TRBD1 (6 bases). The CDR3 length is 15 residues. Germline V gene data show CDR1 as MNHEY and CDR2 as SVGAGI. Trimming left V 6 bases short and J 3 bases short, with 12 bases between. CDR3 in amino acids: CASSTGSVGANVLTF. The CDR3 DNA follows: TGTGCCAGCAGCACAGGGTCGGTTGGGGCCAACGTCCTGACTTTC.

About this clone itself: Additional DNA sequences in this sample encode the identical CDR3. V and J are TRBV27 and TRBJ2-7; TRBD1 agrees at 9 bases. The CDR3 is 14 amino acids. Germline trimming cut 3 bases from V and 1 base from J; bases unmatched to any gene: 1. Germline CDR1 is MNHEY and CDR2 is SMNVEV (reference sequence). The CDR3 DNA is TGTGCCAGCAGTTTGGGGACAGGGTCCTACGAGCAGTACTTC. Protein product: CASSLGTGSYEQYF.

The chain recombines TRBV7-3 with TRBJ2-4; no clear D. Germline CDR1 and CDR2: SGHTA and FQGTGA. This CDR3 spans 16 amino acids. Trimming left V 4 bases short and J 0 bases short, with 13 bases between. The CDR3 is CASSSDSYLAKNIQYF. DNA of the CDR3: TGTGCCAGCAGCTCTGACTCATACCTAGCCAAAAACATTCAGTACTTC.

The CDR3 here is CASSQGGRDRGKTEAFF. The CDR3 bases are TGCGCCAGCAGCCAAGGAGGCCGGGACAGGGGGAAGACTGAAGCTTTCTTT. This chain uses TRBV4-1 with TRBJ1-1; 11 nucleotides agree with TRBD1. Germline V gene lookup returns CDR1 MGHRA and CDR2 YSYEKL. Germline trimming cut 1 base from V and 5 bases from J; bases unmatched to any gene: 9. This CDR3 is 17 amino acids long.

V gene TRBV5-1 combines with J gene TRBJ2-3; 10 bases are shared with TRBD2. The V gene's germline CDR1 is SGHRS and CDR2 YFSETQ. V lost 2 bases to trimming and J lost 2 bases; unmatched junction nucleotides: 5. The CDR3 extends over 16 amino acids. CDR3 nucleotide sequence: TGCGCCAGCAGCTTAAATAGCGGGAGGAACACAGATACGCAGTATTTT. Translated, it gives CASSLNSGRNTDTQYF.

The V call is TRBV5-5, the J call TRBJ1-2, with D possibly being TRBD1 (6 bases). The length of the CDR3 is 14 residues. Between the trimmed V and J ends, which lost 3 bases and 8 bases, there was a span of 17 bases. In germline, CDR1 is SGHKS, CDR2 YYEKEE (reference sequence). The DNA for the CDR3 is TGTGCCAGCAGCTCCACCCCGCGGGGGCCGGGCTACACCTTC. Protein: CASSSTPRGPGYTF.

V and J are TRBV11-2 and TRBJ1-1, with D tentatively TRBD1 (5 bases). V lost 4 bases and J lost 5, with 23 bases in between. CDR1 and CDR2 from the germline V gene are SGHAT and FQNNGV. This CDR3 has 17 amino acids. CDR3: CASSSTSQTGRGTEAFF. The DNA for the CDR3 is TGTGCCAGCAGCTCCACCTCGCAAACGGGGCGGGGAACTGAAGCTTTCTTT.

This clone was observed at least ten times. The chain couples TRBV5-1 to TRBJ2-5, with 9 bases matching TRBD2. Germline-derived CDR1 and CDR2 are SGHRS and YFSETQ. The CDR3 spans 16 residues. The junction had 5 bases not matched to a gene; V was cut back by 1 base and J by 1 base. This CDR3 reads CASSLPSGNSQETQYF. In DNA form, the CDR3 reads TGCGCCAGCAGCTTGCCTAGCGGGAACTCCCAAGAGACCCAGTACTTC.

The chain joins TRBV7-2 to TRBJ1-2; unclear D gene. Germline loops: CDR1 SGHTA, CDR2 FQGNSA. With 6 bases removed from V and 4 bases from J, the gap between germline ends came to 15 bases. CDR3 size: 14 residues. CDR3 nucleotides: TGTGCCAGCAGGCTTCGTGGAGTAAGCTATGGCTACACCTTC. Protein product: CASRLRGVSYGYTF.

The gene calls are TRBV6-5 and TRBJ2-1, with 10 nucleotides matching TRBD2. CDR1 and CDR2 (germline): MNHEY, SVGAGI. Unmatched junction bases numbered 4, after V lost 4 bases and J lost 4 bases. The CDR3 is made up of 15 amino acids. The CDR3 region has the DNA TGTGCCAGCAGTTTCCTAGCGGGAGTTTACAATGAGCAGTTCTTC. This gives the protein CASSFLAGVYNEQFF.

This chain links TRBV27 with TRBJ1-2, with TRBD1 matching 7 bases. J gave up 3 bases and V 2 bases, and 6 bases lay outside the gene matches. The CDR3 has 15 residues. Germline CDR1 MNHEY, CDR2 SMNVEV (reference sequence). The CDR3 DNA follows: TGTGCCAGCAGTTTAACAGGGGCGAAATACTATGGCTACACCTTC. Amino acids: CASSLTGAKYYGYTF.

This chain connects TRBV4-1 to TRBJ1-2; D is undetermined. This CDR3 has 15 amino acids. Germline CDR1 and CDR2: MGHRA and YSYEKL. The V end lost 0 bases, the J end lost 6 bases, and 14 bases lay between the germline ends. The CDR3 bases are TGCGCCAGCAGCCAAGATCGGATATTGGGCGATGGCTACACCTTC. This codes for CASSQDRILGDGYTF.

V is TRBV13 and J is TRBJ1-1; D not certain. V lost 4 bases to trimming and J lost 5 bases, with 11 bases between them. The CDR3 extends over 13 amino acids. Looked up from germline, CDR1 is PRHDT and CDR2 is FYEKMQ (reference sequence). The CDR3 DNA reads TGTGCCAGCAGCTCCTCTGTAATAACTGAAGCTTTCTTT. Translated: CASSSSVITEAFF.

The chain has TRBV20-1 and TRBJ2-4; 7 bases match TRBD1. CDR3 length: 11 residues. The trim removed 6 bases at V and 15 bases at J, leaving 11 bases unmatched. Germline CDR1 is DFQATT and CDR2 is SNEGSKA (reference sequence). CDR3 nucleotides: TGCAGTGCCAAAAGTCCGACAGGGCCGTACTTC. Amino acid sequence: CSAKSPTGPYF.

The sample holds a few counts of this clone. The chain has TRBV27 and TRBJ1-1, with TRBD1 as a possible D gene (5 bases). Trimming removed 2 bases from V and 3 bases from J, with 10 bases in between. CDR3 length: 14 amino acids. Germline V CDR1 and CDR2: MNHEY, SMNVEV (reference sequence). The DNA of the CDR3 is TGTGCCAGCAGTTTACCTGGAGGGGACACTGAAGCTTTCTTT. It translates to CASSLPGGDTEAFF.